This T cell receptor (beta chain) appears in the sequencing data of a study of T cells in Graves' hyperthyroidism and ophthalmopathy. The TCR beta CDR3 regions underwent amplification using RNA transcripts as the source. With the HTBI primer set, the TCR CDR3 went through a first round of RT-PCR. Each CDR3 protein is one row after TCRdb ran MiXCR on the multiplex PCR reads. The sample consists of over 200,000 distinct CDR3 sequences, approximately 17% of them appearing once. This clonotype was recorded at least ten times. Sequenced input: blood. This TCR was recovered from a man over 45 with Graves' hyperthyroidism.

The CDR3 sequence is CASSLGDKETYEQYF. For the CDR3, the DNA is TGCGCCAGCAGCTTGGGGGACAAGGAGACCTACGAGCAGTACTTC. The rearrangement joins TRBV5-1 to TRBJ2-7; a possible D gene is TRBD1 (6 bases). This CDR3 comprises 15 residues. Germline loops: CDR1 SGHRS, CDR2 YFSETQ. V was shortened by 0 bases and J by 2 bases, with 12 bases between the two germline ends.